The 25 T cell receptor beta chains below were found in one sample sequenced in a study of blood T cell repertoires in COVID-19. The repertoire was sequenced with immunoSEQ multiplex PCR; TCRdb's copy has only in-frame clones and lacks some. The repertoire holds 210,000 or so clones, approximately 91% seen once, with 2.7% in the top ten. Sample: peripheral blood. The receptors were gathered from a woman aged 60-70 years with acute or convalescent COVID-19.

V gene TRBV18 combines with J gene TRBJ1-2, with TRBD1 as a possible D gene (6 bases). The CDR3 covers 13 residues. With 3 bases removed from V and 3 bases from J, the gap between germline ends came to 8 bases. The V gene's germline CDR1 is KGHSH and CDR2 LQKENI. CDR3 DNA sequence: TGTGCCAGCTCACCGGCAGGGGACTATGGCTACACCTTC. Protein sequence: CASSPAGDYGYTF. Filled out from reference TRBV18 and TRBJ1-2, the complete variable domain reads NAGVMQNPRHLVRRRGQEARLRCSPMKGHSHVYWYRQLPEEGLKFMVYLQKENIIDESGMPKERFSAEFPKEGPSILRIQQVVRGDSAAYFCASSPAGDYGYTFGSGTRLTVV.

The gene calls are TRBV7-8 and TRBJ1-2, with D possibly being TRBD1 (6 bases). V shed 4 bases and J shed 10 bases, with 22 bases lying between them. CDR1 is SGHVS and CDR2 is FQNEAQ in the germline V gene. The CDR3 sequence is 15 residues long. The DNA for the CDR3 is TGTGCCAGCAGCTCCGGGACAACCGAAAAAGCCGCCTACACCTTC. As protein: CASSSGTTEKAAYTF.

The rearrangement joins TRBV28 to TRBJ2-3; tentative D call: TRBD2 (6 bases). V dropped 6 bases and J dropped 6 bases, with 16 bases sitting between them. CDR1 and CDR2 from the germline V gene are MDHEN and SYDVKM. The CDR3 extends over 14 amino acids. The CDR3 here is CASRILAEPDTQYF. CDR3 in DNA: TGTGCCAGCAGAATACTAGCCGAGCCGGATACGCAGTATTTT.

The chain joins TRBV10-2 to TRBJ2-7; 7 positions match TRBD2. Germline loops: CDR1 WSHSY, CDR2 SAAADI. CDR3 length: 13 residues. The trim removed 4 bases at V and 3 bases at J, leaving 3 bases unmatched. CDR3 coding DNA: TGCGCCAGCAGTGGACTAGCCGTCTACGAGCAGTACTTC. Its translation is CASSGLAVYEQYF.

The CDR3 nucleotides read TGTGCCAGCAGCCCTGACAGGGTCCACGAGCAGTACTTC. Amino acids: CASSPDRVHEQYF. The V call is TRBV3-1 (or the pseudogene TRBV3-2), the J call TRBJ2-7; 7 nucleotides match TRBD1. Germline V gene sequence: CDR1 LGHDT, CDR2 YNNKEL (reference sequence). The CDR3 runs 13 residues. V was clipped by 4 bases and J by 5 bases; unmatched bases: 5.

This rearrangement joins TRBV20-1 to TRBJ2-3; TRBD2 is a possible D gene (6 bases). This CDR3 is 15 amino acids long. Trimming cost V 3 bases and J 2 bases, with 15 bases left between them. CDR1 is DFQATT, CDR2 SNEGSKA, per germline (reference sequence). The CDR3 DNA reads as TGCAGTGCTAGTCACCGGGCGGGGTCCACAGATACGCAGTATTTT. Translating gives CSASHRAGSTDTQYF.

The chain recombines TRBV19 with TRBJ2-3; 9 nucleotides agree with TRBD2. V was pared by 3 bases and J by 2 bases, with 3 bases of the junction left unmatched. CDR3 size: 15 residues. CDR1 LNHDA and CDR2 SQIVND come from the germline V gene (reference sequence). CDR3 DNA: TGTGCCAGTAGTATTGCGGGGGGGTTCACAGATACGCAGTATTTT. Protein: CASSIAGGFTDTQYF.

The CDR3 here is CASSPGTSGMGETQYF. CDR3 nucleotide sequence: TGTGCCAGCAGTCCCGGGACTAGCGGGATGGGCGAGACCCAGTACTTC. V gene TRBV6-6 combines with J gene TRBJ2-5; 13 bases are shared with TRBD2. CDR3 length: 16 amino acids. V dropped 5 bases and J dropped 5; count of bases not matched to a gene: 8. Germline CDR1 MNHNY, CDR2 SVGAGI (reference sequence).

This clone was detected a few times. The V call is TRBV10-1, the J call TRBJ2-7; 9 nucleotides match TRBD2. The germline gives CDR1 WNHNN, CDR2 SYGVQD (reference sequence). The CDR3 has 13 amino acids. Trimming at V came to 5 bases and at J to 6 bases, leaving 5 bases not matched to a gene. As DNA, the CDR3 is TGCGCCAGCAGTCGTCTAGCGGGAAGCGAGCAGTACTTC. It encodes CASSRLAGSEQYF.

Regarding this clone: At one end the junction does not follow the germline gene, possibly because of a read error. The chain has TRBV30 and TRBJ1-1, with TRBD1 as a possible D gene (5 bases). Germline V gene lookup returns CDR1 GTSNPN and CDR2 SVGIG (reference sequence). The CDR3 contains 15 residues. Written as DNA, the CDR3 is TGTGCCTGGAGCCCGCTGGGGGGTATGAATACTGAAGCTTTCTTT. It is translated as CAWSPLGGMNTEAFF.

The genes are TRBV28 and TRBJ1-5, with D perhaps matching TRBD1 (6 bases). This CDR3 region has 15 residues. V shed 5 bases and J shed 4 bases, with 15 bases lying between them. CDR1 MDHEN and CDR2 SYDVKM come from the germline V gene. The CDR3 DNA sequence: TGTGCCAGCAGTCCTCAGGGGTCACCGAATCAGCCCCAGCATTTT. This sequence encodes CASSPQGSPNQPQHF.

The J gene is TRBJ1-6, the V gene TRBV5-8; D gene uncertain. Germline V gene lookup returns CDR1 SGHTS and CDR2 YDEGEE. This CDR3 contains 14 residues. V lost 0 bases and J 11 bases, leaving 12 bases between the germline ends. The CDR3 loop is CASSLAAGGPPLHF. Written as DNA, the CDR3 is TGTGCCAGCAGCTTGGCGGCGGGTGGTCCACCCCTCCACTTT.

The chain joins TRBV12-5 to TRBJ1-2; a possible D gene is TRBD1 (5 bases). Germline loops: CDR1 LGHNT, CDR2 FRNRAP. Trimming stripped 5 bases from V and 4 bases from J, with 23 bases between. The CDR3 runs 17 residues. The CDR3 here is CASGGYRTQAPSYGYTF. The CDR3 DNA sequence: TGTGCTAGTGGTGGATACAGGACCCAGGCTCCCTCCTATGGCTACACCTTC.

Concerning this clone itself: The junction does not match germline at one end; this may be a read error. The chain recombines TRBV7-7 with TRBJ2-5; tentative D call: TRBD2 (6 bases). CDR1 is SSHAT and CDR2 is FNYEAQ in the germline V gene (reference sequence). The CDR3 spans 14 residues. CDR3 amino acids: CASSLAGGEETQYF. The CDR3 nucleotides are TGTGCTAGCAGCTTAGCCGGGGGTGAGGAGACCCAGTACTTC.

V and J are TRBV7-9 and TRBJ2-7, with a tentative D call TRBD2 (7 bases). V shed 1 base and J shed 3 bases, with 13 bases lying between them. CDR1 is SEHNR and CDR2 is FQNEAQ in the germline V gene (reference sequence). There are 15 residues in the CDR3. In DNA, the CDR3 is TGTGCCAGCAGCTTAGATGGGGGAGGGGGCTACGAGCAGTACTTC. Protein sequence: CASSLDGGGGYEQYF.

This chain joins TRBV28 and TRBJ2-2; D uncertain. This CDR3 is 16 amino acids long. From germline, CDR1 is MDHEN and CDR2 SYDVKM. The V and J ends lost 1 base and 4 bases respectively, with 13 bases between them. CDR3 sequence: CASSLFRDRSTGELFF. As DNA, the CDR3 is TGTGCCAGCAGTTTATTTCGCGATCGGAGCACCGGGGAGCTGTTTTTT.

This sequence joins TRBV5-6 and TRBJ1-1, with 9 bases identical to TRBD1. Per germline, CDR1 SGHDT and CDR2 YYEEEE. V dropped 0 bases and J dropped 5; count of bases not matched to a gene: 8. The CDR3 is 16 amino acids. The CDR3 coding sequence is TGTGCCAGCAGCTTGGCGGGGACAGGGCGACGGACTGAAGCTTTCTTT. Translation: CASSLAGTGRRTEAFF.

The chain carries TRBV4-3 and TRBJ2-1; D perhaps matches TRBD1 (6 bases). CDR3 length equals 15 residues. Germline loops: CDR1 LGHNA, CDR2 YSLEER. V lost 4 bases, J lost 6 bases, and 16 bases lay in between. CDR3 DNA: TGCGCCAGCAGCCTTTCCGGAACAGGGTTCAATGAGCAGTTCTTC. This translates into CASSLSGTGFNEQFF.

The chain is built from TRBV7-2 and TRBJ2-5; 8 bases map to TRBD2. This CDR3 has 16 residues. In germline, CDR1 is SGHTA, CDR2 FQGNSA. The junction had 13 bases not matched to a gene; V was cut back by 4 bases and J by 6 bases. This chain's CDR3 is CASSSLIAGRVKTQYF. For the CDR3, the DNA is TGTGCCAGCAGCTCCTTAATAGCGGGAAGGGTGAAGACCCAGTACTTC.

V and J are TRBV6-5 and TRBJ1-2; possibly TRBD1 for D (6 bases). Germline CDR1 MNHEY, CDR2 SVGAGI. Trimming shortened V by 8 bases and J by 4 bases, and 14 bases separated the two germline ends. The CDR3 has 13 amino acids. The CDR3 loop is CASCTGSGYGYTF. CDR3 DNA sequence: TGTGCCAGCTGTACAGGGTCAGGCTATGGCTACACCTTC.

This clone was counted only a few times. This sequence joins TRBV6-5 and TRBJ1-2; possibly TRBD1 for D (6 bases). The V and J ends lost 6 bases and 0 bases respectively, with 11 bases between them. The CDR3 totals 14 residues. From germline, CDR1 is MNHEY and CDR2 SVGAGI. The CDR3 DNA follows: TGTGCCAGCAGCCGACAGGCAGCTAACTATGGCTACACCTTC. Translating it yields CASSRQAANYGYTF.

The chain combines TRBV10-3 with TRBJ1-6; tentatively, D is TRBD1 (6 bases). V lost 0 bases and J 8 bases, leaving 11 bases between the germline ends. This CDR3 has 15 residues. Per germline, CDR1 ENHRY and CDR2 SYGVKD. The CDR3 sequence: CAISESRDTYSPLHF. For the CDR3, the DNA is TGTGCCATCAGTGAGTCACGGGACACTTATTCACCCCTCCACTTT.

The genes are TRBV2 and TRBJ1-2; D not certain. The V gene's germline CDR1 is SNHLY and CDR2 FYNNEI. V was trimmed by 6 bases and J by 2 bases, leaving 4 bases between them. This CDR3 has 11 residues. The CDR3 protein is CASRQNYGYTF. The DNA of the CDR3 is TGTGCCAGCAGACAGAACTATGGCTACACCTTC.

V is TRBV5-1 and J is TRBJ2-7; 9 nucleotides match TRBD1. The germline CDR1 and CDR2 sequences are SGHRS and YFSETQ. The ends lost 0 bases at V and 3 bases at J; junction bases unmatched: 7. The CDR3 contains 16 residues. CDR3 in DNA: TGCGCCAGCAGCTTGGGCTGGGACAGGGTCAACTACGAGCAGTACTTC. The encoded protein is CASSLGWDRVNYEQYF.

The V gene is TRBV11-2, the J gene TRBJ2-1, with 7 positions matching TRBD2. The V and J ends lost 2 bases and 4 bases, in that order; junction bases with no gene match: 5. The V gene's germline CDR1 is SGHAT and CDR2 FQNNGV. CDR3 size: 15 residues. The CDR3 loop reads CASSLFGGEYNEQFF. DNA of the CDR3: TGTGCCAGCAGCTTATTTGGGGGGGAGTACAATGAGCAGTTCTTC.